This TCR beta chain was sequenced for a study of Graves' ophthalmopathy and Graves' hyperthyroidism (dated by TCRdb to the late 2010s). Regarding the study in general: Peripheral blood samples were taken at the time of initial diagnosis, before any treatment was given. Following sample collection, hyperthyroidism patients were given methimazole at a starting dose of 30 mg daily, and ophthalmopathy patients were given high-dose intravenous methylprednisolone. In over five hyperthyroidism patients, the T-cell repertoires found in thyroid tissue were compared with those found in blood. An independent validation cohort was composed of about 20 hyperthyroidism patients and approximately 15 patients who later progressed from hyperthyroidism to ophthalmopathy. To explore V-J signatures that separate ophthalmopathy from hyperthyroidism, a discovery set of about 96 patients was enrolled, consisting of 40 to 45 with ophthalmopathy and under 65 with stable hyperthyroidism. The study used TCR beta repertoire signatures to distinguish Graves' ophthalmopathy from Graves' hyperthyroidism and to predict progression to ophthalmopathy. In total, over 130 blood samples were TCR-sequenced: approximately 40 ophthalmopathy, some 80 hyperthyroidism and roughly 17 hyperthyroidism-to-ophthalmopathy patients. Overall study results and their limits: In cross-validation, the 13-signature model distinguished ophthalmopathy from stable hyperthyroidism with approximately 85% sensitivity and roughly 81% specificity, and in the test set the corresponding values were approximately 80% and 75%. Most of the expanded thyroid clonotypes with a frequency above 0.001 were also detected in blood, and it was suggested that the thyroid immune response may be reflected by blood repertoires. In validation, the model predicted ophthalmopathy progression with more than 55% sensitivity and roughly 78% specificity; 12 predicted patients were CT-confirmed with GO in a median of approximately 6.5 months. No statistical method was used to predetermine the sample size, and group allocation was not hidden from the investigators.

Patients with ophthalmopathy had moderately to severely active disease, with a Clinical Activity Score of 3 or more, a NOSPECS grade of 4 or more, and a disease duration of less than 3 months. Anyone with other autoimmune diseases, uncontrolled infections, pregnancy or lactation was excluded from the study. Diagnosis relied on clinical symptoms, serum thyroxine, TRAb, thyroid ultrasound and orbital computed tomography. Using Ficoll-Paque density gradient centrifugation, PBMCs were isolated from 9.5 to 10 ml of fresh peripheral blood. Total RNA was extracted with Trizol reagent and quality-checked on an Agilent 2100 Bioanalyzer. A note on this clonotype: The antigen it binds to is not known. Base qualities were left out, and no much larger clone turns up one base away.

For repertoire sequencing, TCR beta CDR3 regions were amplified from RNA transcripts. A first-round RT-PCR used HTBI primers with the Qiagen OneStep RT-PCR kit, followed by a second-round multiplex PCR, size selection and purification. Libraries were sequenced paired-end with 100 bp reads on an Illumina HiSeq2000. The paper's data handling went like this. SOAPnuke was used to process the reads, throwing out any read that had adapters, had uncalled bases, had a mean Phred below 15, or lacked an exact constant-primer or identifier match. High-quality paired reads were merged with COPE v1.2.5. Clonotypes were defined as unique nucleotide sequences and were aligned to IMGT TRB V, D and J references using MiTCR v1.1. Analysis was restricted to V-J combinations with a frequency above 0.0001, which covered roughly 99% of repertoires. A TCR clonal expansion and chaos score per V-J combination was defined as the ratio of F50 clonal expansion to chaos observed in the TCRdist matrix. Welch's t-statistics and random forest were used to reduce features to about a dozen V-J combinations, which were fed into a naive Bayes classifier. Thyroid-blood repertoire similarity was quantified with the Morisita-Horn index. TCRdb handled the public reads itself, with Q25 trimming in fastp and clone calling in MiXCR, and kept productive beta chains. Each entry is one CDR3 protein sequence, shown with its most common DNA and genes. These V and J calls are TCRdb output, not the study's own analysis. Here the sample has approximately 50,000 distinct CDR3 sequences; roughly 52% occur a single time. Of the sample, less than 25% is held by the ten largest clones.

Sequencing input: peripheral blood. The clonotype originates from an adult man with Graves' ophthalmopathy.

The CDR3 region reads CATSDNRGRSSYEQYF. The nucleotides read TGTGCCACCAGTGATAACAGGGGGAGATCCTCCTACGAGCAGTACTTC. Rearrangement joined TRBV24-1 to TRBJ2-7, with TRBD1 matching 8 junction bases. The CDR3, cysteine through phenylalanine, is 16 amino acids long. Here the CDR3 DNA is all that survives: 48 bases in frame from base 1. As encoded in the germline V gene, CDR1 is KGHDR while CDR2 is SFDVKD. V lost 3 bases and J lost 0 bases, and the count of bases not matched to a germline gene is 6.